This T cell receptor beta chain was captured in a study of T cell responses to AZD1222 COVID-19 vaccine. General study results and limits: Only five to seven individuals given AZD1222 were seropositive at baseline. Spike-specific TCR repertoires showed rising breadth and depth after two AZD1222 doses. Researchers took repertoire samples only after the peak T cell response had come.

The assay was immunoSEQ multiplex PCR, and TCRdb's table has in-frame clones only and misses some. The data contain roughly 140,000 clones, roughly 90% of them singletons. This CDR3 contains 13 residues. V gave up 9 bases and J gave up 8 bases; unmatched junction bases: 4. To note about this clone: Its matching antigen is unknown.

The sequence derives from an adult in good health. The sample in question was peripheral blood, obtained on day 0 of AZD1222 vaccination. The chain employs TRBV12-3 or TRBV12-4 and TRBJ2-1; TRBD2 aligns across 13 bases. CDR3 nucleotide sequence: TGTGCCAGTGGGACTAGCGGGAACGATGAGCAGTTCTTC. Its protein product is CASGTSGNDEQFF.